A selection of T cell receptor beta chains follows, all from one sample in a study of control samples from healthy donors and cancer patients. Assay used: immunoSEQ multiplex PCR; TCRdb lists only in-frame clones, some missing. The sample has roughly 200,000 clones; roughly 93% are singletons. The sequenced sample consisted of blood. Receptors were obtained from a man between 18 and 35 years old in good health. CDR3s include the opening cysteine and the closing phenylalanine or tryptophan. Fields, in order: D gene, V gene, CDR3 protein. A D gene is named only where the DNA matches it firmly.

D: .
V: TRBV19
CDR3: CASSPGRANYGYTF

D: .
V: TRBV7-8
CDR3: CASSSWQGKLDTQYF

D: .
V: TRBV18
CDR3: CASSPRAPVDEQFF

D: TRBD1
V: TRBV5-1
CDR3: CASSPRPPGTGTQYF

D: TRBD1
V: TRBV2
CDR3: CASKREGANQPQHF

D: .
V: TRBV18
CDR3: CASSRDGLSYEQYF

D: .
V: TRBV6-5
CDR3: CASTRSRGSYEQYF

D: TRBD1
V: TRBV7-3
CDR3: CASSLSPLTGEAAYGYTF

D: .
V: TRBV11-1
CDR3: CASSSRDTLAGYGYTF

D: .
V: TRBV5-3
CDR3: CARSLNIGKVQPQHF

D: .
V: TRBV5-4
CDR3: CASSSRTDLNTEAFF

D: TRBD1
V: TRBV30
CDR3: CAWTMGQYGWESSPLHF

D: .
V: TRBV10-3
CDR3: CAISMKGGDYEQYF

D: TRBD2
V: TRBV6-5
CDR3: CASVAGPLSIGELFF

D: .
V: TRBV5-6
CDR3: CASSPAGGEPQHF

D: .
V: TRBV10-2
CDR3: CASSKGLLTDTQYF

D: .
V: TRBV7-9
CDR3: CASSLATGSLPYEQYF

D: .
V: TRBV5-5
CDR3: CASSWTDDNSPLHF

D: .
V: TRBV5-8
CDR3: CASSFGLNNQPQHF

D: .
V: TRBV4-1
CDR3: CASSQGPDGALQVLFF

D: .
V: TRBV29-1
CDR3: CSVLGANTGELFF

D: TRBD1
V: TRBV29-1
CDR3: CSVEGAPGTGTYNEQFF

D: .
V: TRBV12-3/TRBV12-4
CDR3: CASSLAVQETQYF

D: TRBD1
V: TRBV18
CDR3: CASSLDRATNEKLFF

D: .
V: TRBV6-2/TRBV6-3
CDR3: CASSRGLSSGYTF

D: TRBD1
V: TRBV24-1
CDR3: CATSDPTGGEDSPLHF

D: .
V: TRBV13
CDR3: CASSLPTGGTNSPLHF

D: .
V: TRBV19
CDR3: CASSTFWRGTQYF

D: .
V: TRBV10-3
CDR3: CAISEEGNNQPQHF

D: .
V: TRBV9
CDR3: CASSLSYGTRSPLHF

D: TRBD2
V: TRBV7-4
CDR3: CASSLGLAVPSTDTQYF

D: .
V: TRBV7-2
CDR3: CASSPRTVPSGELFF

D: .
V: TRBV29-1
CDR3: CSVERGVNYGYTF

D: .
V: TRBV3-1/TRBV3-2
CDR3: CASSQVMDNEQFF

D: TRBD1
V: TRBV19
CDR3: CASSTWTGRGWDQPQHF

D: .
V: TRBV6-5
CDR3: CASSSTRGTEAFF

D: .
V: TRBV14
CDR3: CASSQEGPRKAFF

D: TRBD2
V: TRBV6-2/TRBV6-3
CDR3: CASSYSTSGGENYEQYF

D: .
V: TRBV27
CDR3: CASSLRLGLNSPLHF

D: TRBD2
V: TRBV27
CDR3: CASQTSGARNTGELFF

D: .
V: TRBV29-1
CDR3: CSVEKPDGLSYEQYF

D: TRBD1
V: TRBV3-1/TRBV3-2
CDR3: CASSQNRQGEETQYF

D: TRBD1
V: TRBV25-1
CDR3: CASSDPGQGSNEQFF

D: .
V: TRBV7-8
CDR3: CASSPLVWRGGDNEQFF

D: .
V: TRBV6-5
CDR3: CASSSATGSYEQYF

D: .
V: TRBV5-1
CDR3: CASSPAENTEAFF

D: TRBD1
V: TRBV6-5
CDR3: CASTKKGQGRAEAFF

D: TRBD1
V: TRBV28
CDR3: CASSSAGQGWYGYTF